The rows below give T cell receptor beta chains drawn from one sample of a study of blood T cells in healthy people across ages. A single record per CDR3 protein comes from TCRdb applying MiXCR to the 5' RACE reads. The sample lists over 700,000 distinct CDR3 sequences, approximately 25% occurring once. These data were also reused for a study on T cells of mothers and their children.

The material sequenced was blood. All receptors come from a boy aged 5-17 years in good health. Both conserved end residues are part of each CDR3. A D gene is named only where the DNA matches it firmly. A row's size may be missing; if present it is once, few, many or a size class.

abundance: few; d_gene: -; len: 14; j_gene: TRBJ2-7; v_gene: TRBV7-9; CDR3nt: TGTGCCAGCAGCACAGACGGACACGCATACGAGCAGTACTTC; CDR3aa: CASSTDGHAYEQYF
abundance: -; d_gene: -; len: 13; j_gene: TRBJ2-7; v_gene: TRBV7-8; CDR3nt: TGTGCCAGCAGCTCAGACAGAACCTACGAGCAGTACTTC; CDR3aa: CASSSDRTYEQYF
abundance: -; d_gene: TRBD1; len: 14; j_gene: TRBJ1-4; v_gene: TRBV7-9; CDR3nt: TGTGCCAGCAGCCCCGGGACAGGGGATGAAAAACTGTCTTTT; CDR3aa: CASSPGTGDEKLSF
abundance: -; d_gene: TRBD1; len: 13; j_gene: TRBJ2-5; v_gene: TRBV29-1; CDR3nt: TGCAGCGTTGTGGGACAGCAACAAGAGACCCAGTACTTC; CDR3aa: CSVVGQQQETQYF
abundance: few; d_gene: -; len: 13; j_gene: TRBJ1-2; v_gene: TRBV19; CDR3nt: TGTGCCAGTAGTATTTTCGAGGATGATGGCTACACCTTC; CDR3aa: CASSIFEDDGYTF
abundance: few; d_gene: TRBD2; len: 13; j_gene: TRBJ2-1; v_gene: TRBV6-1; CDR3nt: TGTGCCAGCAGCCTAGCGGTTGCTATAGGGCAGTTCTTC; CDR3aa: CASSLAVAIGQFF
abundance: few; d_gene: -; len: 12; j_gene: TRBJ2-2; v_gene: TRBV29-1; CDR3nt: TGCAGCGTTGTAGGATTCACCGGGGAGCTGTTTTTT; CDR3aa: CSVVGFTGELFF
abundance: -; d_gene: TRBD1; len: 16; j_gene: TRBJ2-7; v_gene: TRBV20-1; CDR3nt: TGCAGTGCTAGAGATTTTAGGACAGGGAGCTCCTACGAGCAGTACTTC; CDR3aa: CSARDFRTGSSYEQYF
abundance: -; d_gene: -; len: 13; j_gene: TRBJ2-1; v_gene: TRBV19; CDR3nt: TGTGCCAGTAGTATAGCCCTCCGCAATGAGCAGTTCTTC; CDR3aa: CASSIALRNEQFF
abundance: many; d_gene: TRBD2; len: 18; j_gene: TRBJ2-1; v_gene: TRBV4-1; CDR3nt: TGCGCCAGCAGCCAATCGGGACTAGCGGGGGCCTTCTACAATGAGCAGTTCTTC; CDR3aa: CASSQSGLAGAFYNEQFF
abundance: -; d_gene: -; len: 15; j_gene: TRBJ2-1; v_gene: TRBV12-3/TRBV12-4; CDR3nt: TGTGCCAGCAGTTTGGGGCAGGGCAACCGCAATGAGCAGTTCTTC; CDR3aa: CASSLGQGNRNEQFF
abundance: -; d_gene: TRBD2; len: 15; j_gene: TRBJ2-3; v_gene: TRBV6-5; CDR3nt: TGTGCCAGCAGTCCAGTAGCGGGGGGGGCAGAAACGCAGTATTTT; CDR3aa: CASSPVAGGAETQYF
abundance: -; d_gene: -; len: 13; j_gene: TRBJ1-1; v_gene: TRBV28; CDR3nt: TGTGCCAGCAGTCTCCGGGGCCCCTATGAAGCTTTCTTT; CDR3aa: CASSLRGPYEAFF
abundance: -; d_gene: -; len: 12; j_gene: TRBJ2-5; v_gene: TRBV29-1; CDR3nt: TGCAGCGTTGACAGTGGGGAAGAGACCCAGTACTTC; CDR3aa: CSVDSGEETQYF
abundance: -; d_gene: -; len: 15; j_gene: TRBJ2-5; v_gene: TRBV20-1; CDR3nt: TGCAGTGCTAGAGTTCAATCGAGTGGGTCTGAGACCCAGTACTTC; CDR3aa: CSARVQSSGSETQYF
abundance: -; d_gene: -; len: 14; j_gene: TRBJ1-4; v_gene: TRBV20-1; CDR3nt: TGCAGTGTCATGACTGTCGCAACTAATGAAAAACTGTTTTTT; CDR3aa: CSVMTVATNEKLFF
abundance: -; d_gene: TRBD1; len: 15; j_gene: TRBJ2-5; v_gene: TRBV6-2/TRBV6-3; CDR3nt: TGTGCCAGCAGCGGGGGACAGGGAATACAAGAGACCCAGTACTTC; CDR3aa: CASSGGQGIQETQYF
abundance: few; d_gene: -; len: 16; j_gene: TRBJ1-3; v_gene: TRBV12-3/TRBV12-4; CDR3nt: TGTGCCAGCAGCCGAGTGCGGGAACTCTCTGGAAACACCATATATTTT; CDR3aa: CASSRVRELSGNTIYF
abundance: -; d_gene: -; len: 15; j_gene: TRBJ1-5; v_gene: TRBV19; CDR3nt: TGTGCCAGTAGTATAATACGGGGGGTTGATCAGCCCCAGCATTTT; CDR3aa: CASSIIRGVDQPQHF
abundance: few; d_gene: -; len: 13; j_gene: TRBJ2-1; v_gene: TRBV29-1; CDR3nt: TGCAGCGTTGTAGGACCTCTCTTCTATGAGCAGTTCTTC; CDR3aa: CSVVGPLFYEQFF
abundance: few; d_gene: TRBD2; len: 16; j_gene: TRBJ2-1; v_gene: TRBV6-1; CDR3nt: TGTGCCAGCAGTGAAGAAGTACTAGCGGGAACCGATGAGCAGTTCTTC; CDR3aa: CASSEEVLAGTDEQFF
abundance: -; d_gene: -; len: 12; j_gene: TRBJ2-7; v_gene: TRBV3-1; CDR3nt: TGTGCCAGCAGCCAAAAGGGTTCCGAGCAGTACTTC; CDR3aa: CASSQKGSEQYF
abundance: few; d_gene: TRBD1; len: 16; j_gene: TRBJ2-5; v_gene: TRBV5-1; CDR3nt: TGCGCCAGCAGCTTGGCCCCACAGGGGGCGCGGGAGACCCAGTACTTC; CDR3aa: CASSLAPQGARETQYF
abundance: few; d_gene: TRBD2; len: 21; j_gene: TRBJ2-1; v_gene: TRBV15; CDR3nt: TGTGCCACCAGCAGAGATTATTCGGTGCTAGCGGGAGGACCCTCCTACAATGAGCAGTTCTTC; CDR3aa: CATSRDYSVLAGGPSYNEQFF
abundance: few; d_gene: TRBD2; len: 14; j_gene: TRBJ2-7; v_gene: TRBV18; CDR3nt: TGTGCCAGCTCACCCCAGAGGGAGGGGCACGAGCAGTACTTC; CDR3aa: CASSPQREGHEQYF
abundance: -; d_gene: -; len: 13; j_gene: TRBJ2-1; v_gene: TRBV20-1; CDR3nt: TGCAGTGCTAGAGGTCTGGGTATGAATGAGCAGTTCTTC; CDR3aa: CSARGLGMNEQFF
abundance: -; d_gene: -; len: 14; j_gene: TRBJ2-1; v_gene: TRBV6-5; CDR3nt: TGTGCCAGCAGTTACGCGCAGGGTCACAATGAGCAGTTCTTC; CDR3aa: CASSYAQGHNEQFF
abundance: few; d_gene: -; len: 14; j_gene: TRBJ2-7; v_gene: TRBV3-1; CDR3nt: TGTGCCAGCAGCCAAACGGGACACGACTACGAGCAGTACTTC; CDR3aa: CASSQTGHDYEQYF
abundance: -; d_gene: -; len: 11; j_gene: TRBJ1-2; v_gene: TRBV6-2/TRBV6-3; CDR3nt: TGTGCCAGCAGTTATTTAAGCGGCTACACCTTC; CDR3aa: CASSYLSGYTF
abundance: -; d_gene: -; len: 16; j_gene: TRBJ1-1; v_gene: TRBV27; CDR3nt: TGTGCCAGCAGTCTTACCCCGGGACATCAGAACACTGAAGCTTTCTTT; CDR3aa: CASSLTPGHQNTEAFF
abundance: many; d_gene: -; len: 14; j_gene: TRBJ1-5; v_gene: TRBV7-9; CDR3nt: TGTGCCAGCAGCCCTGCGGGAAGCAATCAGCCCCAGCATTTT; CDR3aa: CASSPAGSNQPQHF
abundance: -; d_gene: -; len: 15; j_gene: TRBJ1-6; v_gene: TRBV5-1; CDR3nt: TGCGCCAGCAGCTTGGCAGGACAAAATAATTCACCCCTCCACTTT; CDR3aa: CASSLAGQNNSPLHF
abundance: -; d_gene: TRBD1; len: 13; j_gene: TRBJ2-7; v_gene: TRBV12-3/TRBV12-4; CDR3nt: TGTGCCAGCCTTGGGACAGGGGGCTACGAGCAGTACTTC; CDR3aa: CASLGTGGYEQYF
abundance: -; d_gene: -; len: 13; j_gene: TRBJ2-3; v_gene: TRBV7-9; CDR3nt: TGTGCCAGCAGCCCCCAGCGGGCAGATACGCAGTATTTT; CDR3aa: CASSPQRADTQYF
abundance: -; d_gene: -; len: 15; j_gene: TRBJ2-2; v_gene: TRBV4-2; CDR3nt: TGTGCCAGCAGCCAAGATAAGGGAAGTGGGGGGGAGCTGTTTTTT; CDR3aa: CASSQDKGSGGELFF
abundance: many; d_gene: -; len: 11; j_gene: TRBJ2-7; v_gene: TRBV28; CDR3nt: TGTGCCAGCAGTGGGATGTACGAGCAGTACTTC; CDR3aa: CASSGMYEQYF
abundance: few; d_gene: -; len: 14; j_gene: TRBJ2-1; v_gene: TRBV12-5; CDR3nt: TGTGCTAGTGGTTTGGCCGACAGCTACAATGAGCAGTTCTTC; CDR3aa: CASGLADSYNEQFF
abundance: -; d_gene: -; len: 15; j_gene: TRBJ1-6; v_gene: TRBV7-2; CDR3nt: TGTGCCAGCAGCTTAGTGGCCTTACGGGTTTCACCCCTCCACTTT; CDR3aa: CASSLVALRVSPLHF
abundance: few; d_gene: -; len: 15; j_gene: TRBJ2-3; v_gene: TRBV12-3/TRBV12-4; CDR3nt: TGTACCAGCTCTCGGGATAGTACCCTCACAGATACGCAGTATTTT; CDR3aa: CTSSRDSTLTDTQYF
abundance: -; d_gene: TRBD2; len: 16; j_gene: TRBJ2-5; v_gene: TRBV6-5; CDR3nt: TGTGCCAGCAGTTACCTAGGCGGGGGGGCCGGAGAGACCCAGTACTTC; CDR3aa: CASSYLGGGAGETQYF
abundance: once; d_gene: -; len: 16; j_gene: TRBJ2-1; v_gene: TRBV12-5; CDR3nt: TGTGCTAGTGGTCCCGGATGGGGGAGCCCCCACAATGAGCAGTTCTTC; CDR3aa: CASGPGWGSPHNEQFF
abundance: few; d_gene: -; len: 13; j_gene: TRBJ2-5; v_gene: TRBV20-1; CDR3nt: TGCAGTGCCCACCCCATCAGGCAAGAGACCCAGTACTTC; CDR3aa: CSAHPIRQETQYF
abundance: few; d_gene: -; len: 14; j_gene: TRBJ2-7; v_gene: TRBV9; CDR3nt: TGTGCCAGCAGCGCCCTACAGGGAGGGGACGAGCAGTACTTC; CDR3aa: CASSALQGGDEQYF
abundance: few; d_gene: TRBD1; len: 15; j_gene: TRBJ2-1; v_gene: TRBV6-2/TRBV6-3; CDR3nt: TGTGCCAGCAGAAAGGACAGGGGGTTCTACAATGAGCAGTTCTTC; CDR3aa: CASRKDRGFYNEQFF
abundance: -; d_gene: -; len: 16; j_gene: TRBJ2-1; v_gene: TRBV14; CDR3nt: TGTGCCAGCAGCCCTCTCGGCGGGGCAGCCTACAATGAGCAGTTCTTC; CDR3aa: CASSPLGGAAYNEQFF
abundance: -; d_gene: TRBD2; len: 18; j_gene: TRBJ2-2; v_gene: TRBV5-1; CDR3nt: TGCGCCAGCAGCCCGCAAGGGGTCCTAGCGGGGTCCACCGGGGAGCTGTTTTTT; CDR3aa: CASSPQGVLAGSTGELFF
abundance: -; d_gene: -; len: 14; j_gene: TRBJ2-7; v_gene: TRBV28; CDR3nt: TGTGCCAGCAGTTTACGGCTAACCACCTACGAGCAGTACTTC; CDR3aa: CASSLRLTTYEQYF
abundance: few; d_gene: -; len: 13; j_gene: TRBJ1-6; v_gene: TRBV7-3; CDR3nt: TGTGCCAGCAGCTTCGGAGGGATTTCACCCCTCCACTTT; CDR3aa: CASSFGGISPLHF
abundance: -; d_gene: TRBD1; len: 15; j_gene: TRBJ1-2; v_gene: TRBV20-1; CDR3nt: TGCAGTGCTAGAGATAGCAGGGGGAGTAACTATGGCTACACCTTC; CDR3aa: CSARDSRGSNYGYTF
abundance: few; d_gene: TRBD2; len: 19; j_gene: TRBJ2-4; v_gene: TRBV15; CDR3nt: TGTGCCACCAGCAGAGCAGGACTAGCGGGAGGGGGAGCCAAAAACATTCAGTACTTC; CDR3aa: CATSRAGLAGGGAKNIQYF
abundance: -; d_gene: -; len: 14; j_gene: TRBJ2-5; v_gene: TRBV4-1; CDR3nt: TGCGCCAGCAGCCAGCCCGACCGGCGGGAGACCCAGTACTTC; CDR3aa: CASSQPDRRETQYF
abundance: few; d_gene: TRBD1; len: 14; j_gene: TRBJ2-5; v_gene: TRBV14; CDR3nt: TGTGCCAGCAGCCGGGAAAGGGGGCGGGAGACCCAGTACTTC; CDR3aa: CASSRERGRETQYF
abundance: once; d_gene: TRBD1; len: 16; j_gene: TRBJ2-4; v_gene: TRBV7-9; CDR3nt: TGTGCCAGCAGCTTAGCGGGGACAGGAGAAAAAAACATTCAGTACTTC; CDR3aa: CASSLAGTGEKNIQYF
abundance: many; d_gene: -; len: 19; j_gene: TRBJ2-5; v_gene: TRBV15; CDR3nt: TGTGCCACCAGCAGAGATGGGGCAGTGGCAGGGGATGGGCAAGAGACCCAGTACTTC; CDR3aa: CATSRDGAVAGDGQETQYF